The 17 T cell receptor beta chains in this list originate from one sample, sequenced in a study of cytomegalovirus exposure and HLA in healthy donors. Researchers ran the PCR with 60 Vbeta and 13 Jbeta primers. Some clones are missing from TCRdb's copy, which holds only in-frame ones; the method was immunoSEQ multiplex PCR. In the table there are over 50,000 clones, about 79% of which are singletons. Sequenced: PBMCs. All receptors derive from a middle-aged man in good health and CMV-seronegative.

The chain has TRBV7-6 and TRBJ1-5, with 7 bases fitting TRBD1. Germline loops: CDR1 SGHVS, CDR2 FNYEAQ. V was pared by 2 bases and J by 6 bases, with 13 bases of the junction left unmatched. The CDR3 contains 17 residues. The CDR3 reads CASSLSLSTGDGQPQHF. The DNA for the CDR3 is TGTGCCAGCAGCTTAAGCCTATCAACAGGGGACGGTCAGCCCCAGCATTTT.

The rearrangement uses TRBV15 and TRBJ2-5; TRBD2 agrees at 8 bases. The germline V gene has CDR1 LNHNV and CDR2 YYDKDF (reference sequence). With 3 bases clipped from V and 4 bases from J, the junction kept 7 bases outside the gene matches. The CDR3 runs to 15 residues. The CDR3 loop is CATSSGAGGRETQYF. The CDR3, as DNA: TGTGCCACCAGCAGCGGGGCGGGGGGTAGAGAGACCCAGTACTTC.

This chain links TRBV5-1 with TRBJ1-2; 7 bases are shared with TRBD1. CDR1 is SGHRS, CDR2 YFSETQ, per germline. The CDR3 runs 16 residues. Trimming took 1 base from V and 0 from J; bases not matched to a gene: 6. CDR3: CASSLSTGTANYGYTF. The DNA for the CDR3 is TGCGCCAGCAGCTTGAGCACGGGGACAGCTAACTATGGCTACACCTTC. Complete variable domain (other parts from reference TRBV5-1 and TRBJ1-2): KAGVTQTPRYLIKTRGQQVTLSCSPISGHRSVSWYQQTPGQGLQFLFEYFSETQRNKGNFPGRFSGRQFSNSRSEMNVSTLELGDSALYLCASSLSTGTANYGYTFGSGTRLTVV.

CDR3 amino acids: CASSLGRRVARGVYEQYF. As DNA, the CDR3 is TGTGCCAGCAGCTTAGGTCGGAGGGTGGCGCGGGGAGTCTACGAGCAGTACTTC. The gene calls are TRBV7-2 and TRBJ2-7; D is possibly TRBD2 (6 bases). Trimming removed 1 base from V and 3 bases from J, with 22 bases in between. Germline V CDR1 and CDR2: SGHTA, FQGNSA. The CDR3 has 18 amino acids.

This clone was seen more than once but under ten times. This sequence joins TRBV11-2 and TRBJ2-6; 12 positions agree with TRBD1. Germline CDR1 and CDR2: SGHAT and FQNNGV. Unmatched junction bases numbered 11, after V lost 7 bases and J lost 1 base. CDR3 length equals 19 residues. The chain's CDR3 is CASTPRPGQGASGANVLTF. In DNA form, the CDR3 reads TGTGCCAGCACCCCTAGACCGGGACAGGGGGCGTCTGGGGCCAACGTCCTGACTTTC.

The chain carries TRBV14 and TRBJ1-1; TRBD1 matches 7 bases. This CDR3 is built from 17 residues. V shed 4 bases, J shed 4 bases, and the junction held 15 bases outside the gene matches. The germline V gene has CDR1 SGHDN and CDR2 FVKESK. The CDR3 sequence is CASSRIRQGFGATEAFF. For the CDR3, the DNA is TGTGCCAGCAGCCGAATACGACAGGGATTTGGGGCCACTGAAGCTTTCTTT.

CDR3 DNA sequence: TGTGCCAGCAGTTTGATGGGCGGGAACTCCTACGAGCAGTACTTC. Encoded protein: CASSLMGGNSYEQYF. This rearrangement joins TRBV27 to TRBJ2-7, with a weak D call TRBD2 (6 bases). Trimming cost V 3 bases and J 0 bases, with 12 bases left between them. From germline, CDR1 is MNHEY and CDR2 SMNVEV (reference sequence). The CDR3 has 15 amino acids.

The V gene is TRBV7-2, the J gene TRBJ2-1, with TRBD2 identical over 13 bases. Germline CDR1 is SGHTA and CDR2 is FQGNSA. The junction had 2 bases not matched to a gene; V was cut back by 5 bases and J by 4 bases. There are 15 residues in the CDR3. In DNA, the CDR3 is TGTGCCAGCAGCCTACTAGCGGGGGGGTACAATGAGCAGTTCTTC. Translation: CASSLLAGGYNEQFF.

The CDR3 loop reads CASSRDRGRDGELFF. The CDR3, as DNA: TGCGCCAGCTCCCGGGACAGGGGGCGGGACGGGGAGCTGTTTTTT. The chain employs TRBV5-1 and TRBJ2-2, with 12 bases fitting TRBD1. The CDR3 length is 15 residues. Germline values: CDR1 SGHRS, CDR2 YFSETQ. Unmatched junction bases numbered 8, after V lost 7 bases and J lost 7 bases.

The chain has TRBV11-3 and TRBJ1-3, with D possibly matching TRBD1 (6 bases). The CDR3 is 18 residues long. Trimming pared 5 bases from V and 0 bases from J, leaving 20 bases between. Looked up from germline, CDR1 is SGHNT and CDR2 is YENEEA. The CDR3 loop is CASSHIKKRGSSGNTIYF. The CDR3 DNA sequence: TGTGCCAGCAGCCACATTAAGAAAAGGGGGAGCTCTGGAAACACCATATATTTT.

The V and J genes are TRBV2 and TRBJ1-4; D not resolved. The germline V gene has CDR1 SNHLY and CDR2 FYNNEI. This CDR3 is 11 amino acids long. V gave up 4 bases and J gave up 13 bases, with 10 bases separating them. The CDR3, as DNA: TGTGCCAGCAGTGCTTTAGAGGTACTGTTTTTT. Amino acids: CASSALEVLFF.

The V gene is TRBV6-1, the J gene TRBJ1-1, with TRBD1 matching 10 bases. Per germline, CDR1 MNHNS and CDR2 SASEGT. The CDR3 has 14 residues. Trimming took 6 bases from V and 5 from J; bases not matched to a gene: 6. CDR3 sequence reads: CASSATGGATEAFF. The DNA of the CDR3 is TGTGCCAGCAGCGCGACAGGGGGCGCGACTGAAGCTTTCTTT.

The chain has TRBV18 and TRBJ1-1, with a tentative D call TRBD1 (5 bases). The CDR3 spans 12 residues. Trimming cost V 1 base and J 7 bases, with 7 bases left between them. Germline lookup yields CDR1 KGHSH and CDR2 LQKENI. The CDR3 protein is CASSPRGDEAFF. The CDR3 DNA reads TGTGCCAGCTCACCACGGGGGGATGAAGCTTTCTTT. Full variable domain (rest looked up from reference TRBV18 and TRBJ1-1): NAGVMQNPRHLVRRRGQEARLRCSPMKGHSHVYWYRQLPEEGLKFMVYLQKENIIDESGMPKERFSAEFPKEGPSILRIQQVVRGDSAAYFCASSPRGDEAFFGQGTRLTVV.

The chain joins TRBV5-4 to TRBJ1-6; 9 nucleotides line up with TRBD1. Germline trimming cut 4 bases from V and 5 bases from J; bases unmatched to any gene: 4. The CDR3 runs 15 residues. The germline gives CDR1 SGHNT, CDR2 YYREEE (reference sequence). The CDR3 is CASSMGQGNNSPLHF. The CDR3 DNA sequence: TGTGCCAGCAGCATGGGACAGGGAAATAATTCACCCCTCCACTTT.

This clone was counted between two and nine times. The J gene is TRBJ1-5, the V gene TRBV5-6; D is unresolved. With 2 bases removed from V and 2 bases from J, the gap between germline ends came to 5 bases. Germline CDR1 is SGHDT and CDR2 is YYEEEE. This CDR3 comprises 13 residues. CDR3 sequence (DNA): TGTGCCAGCAGCTTCCATGGCAATCAGCCCCAGCATTTT. Amino acids: CASSFHGNQPQHF.

In its sample, this clone was seen a few times. This sequence joins TRBV29-1 and TRBJ1-1; 10 nucleotides agree with TRBD1. V lost 0 bases to trimming and J lost 6 bases; unmatched junction nucleotides: 7. The CDR3 sequence is 15 residues long. Germline CDR1 is SQVTM and CDR2 is ANQGSEA. The CDR3 nucleotides read TGCAGCGTTGAAGAAATGGGACAGGGGTGGGCTGAAGCTTTCTTT. Translated, it gives CSVEEMGQGWAEAFF. The variable domain in full, completed from reference TRBV29-1 and TRBJ1-1, reads SAVISQKPSRDICQRGTSLTIQCQVDSQVTMMFWYRQQPGQSLTLIATANQGSEATYESGFVIDKFPISRPNLTFSTLTVSNMSPEDSSIYLCSVEEMGQGWAEAFFGQGTRLTVV.

This rearrangement joins TRBV5-1 to TRBJ1-1; 8 bases are shared with TRBD1. Germline trimming cut 3 bases from V and 5 bases from J; bases unmatched to any gene: 6. The CDR3 covers 14 residues. In germline, CDR1 is SGHRS, CDR2 YFSETQ. The CDR3 protein is CASSWTGSVTEAFF. The CDR3 DNA follows: TGCGCCAGCAGCTGGACAGGGTCGGTAACTGAAGCTTTCTTT. The whole variable domain, filled in from reference TRBV5-1 and TRBJ1-1, reads KAGVTQTPRYLIKTRGQQVTLSCSPISGHRSVSWYQQTPGQGLQFLFEYFSETQRNKGNFPGRFSGRQFSNSRSEMNVSTLELGDSALYLCASSWTGSVTEAFFGQGTRLTVV.